These 26 T cell receptor beta chains were sequenced from one sample in a study of identical twins. TCRdb re-called the 5' RACE reads through MiXCR, storing one row per CDR3 protein. The table has a few hundred thousand distinct CDR3 sequences, about 8.9% seen once. These data are also associated with another study on yellow fever vaccine responses in identical twins.

Sequencing was done on a sample of CD8+ T cells sorted from blood. All receptors come from a woman aged 18-29 years in good health.

The chain uses TRBV28 and TRBJ1-1, with D possibly matching TRBD1 (6 bases). Germline lookup yields CDR1 MDHEN and CDR2 SYDVKM. This CDR3 contains 13 residues. Trimming took off 7 bases at V and 4 bases at J, with 13 bases between the two ends. The CDR3 spells CASTQGFGTEAFF. CDR3 coding DNA: TGTGCCAGCACTCAGGGGTTCGGCACTGAAGCTTTCTTT.

The sample holds a few counts of this clonotype. The chain carries TRBV6-6 and TRBJ2-7, with no clear D. Trimming left V 7 bases short and J 2 bases short, with 9 bases between. Looked up from germline, CDR1 is MNHNY and CDR2 is SVGAGI (reference sequence). The CDR3 length is 12 residues. Here the CDR3 reads CASTAGAYEQYF. The CDR3 bases are TGTGCCAGCACTGCCGGTGCCTACGAGCAGTACTTC.

The chain is built from TRBV4-2 and TRBJ2-7; D is unresolved. The V gene lost 6 bases and the J gene lost 4 bases, with 19 bases spanning the gap. Germline values: CDR1 LGHNA, CDR2 YNFKEQ. This CDR3 has 15 amino acids. CDR3 protein: CASSSEETASYEQYF. Written as DNA, the CDR3 is TGTGCCAGCAGTTCAGAGGAGACTGCCTCTTACGAGCAGTACTTC.

This clonotype was detected many times. The genes are TRBV6-1 and TRBJ2-7; 7 positions agree with TRBD1. Per germline, CDR1 MNHNS and CDR2 SASEGT. Unmatched junction bases numbered 12, after V lost 4 bases and J lost 3 bases. The CDR3 is 16 residues long. The CDR3 here is CASSGPGQGVFYEQYF. The CDR3 nucleotides are TGTGCCAGCAGTGGACCTGGCCAGGGGGTATTCTACGAGCAGTACTTC.

This clonotype was picked up a small number of times. V gene TRBV4-2 combines with J gene TRBJ2-1; 7 bases agree with TRBD1. The CDR3 runs 14 residues. CDR1 is LGHNA, CDR2 YNFKEQ, per germline. The V segment lost 1 base and the J segment 8 bases; nucleotides outside the gene matches: 5. As DNA, the CDR3 is TGTGCCAGCAGCCAAGCCCCACAGGGGTATGAGCAGTTCTTC. Translation: CASSQAPQGYEQFF.

In its sample, this clonotype was seen a few times. This chain links TRBV21-1 with TRBJ2-1; the table's TRBD1 call for D was not verified on the DNA. TRBV21-1 is a pseudogene locus. CDR3 length: 16 residues. The CDR3 sequence: CASSATPGLLYNEQFF. CDR3 coding DNA: TGTGCCAGCAGCGCAACCCCTGGTCTCCTCTACAATGAGCAGTTCTTC.

This clonotype was seen more than once but under ten times. The chain joins TRBV3-1 to TRBJ2-1; D perhaps matches TRBD1 (6 bases). With 0 bases removed from V and 5 bases from J, the gap between germline ends came to 23 bases. CDR3 length: 19 residues. The germline CDR1 and CDR2 sequences are LGHDT and YNNKEL (reference sequence). CDR3 region: CASSQDIALDSELDNEQFF. CDR3 nucleotide sequence: TGTGCCAGCAGCCAAGATATCGCTTTGGACAGCGAACTCGACAATGAGCAGTTCTTC.

This clonotype was observed many times. The chain employs TRBV27 and TRBJ2-7; 9 bases align to TRBD1. Per the germline V gene, CDR1 is MNHEY and CDR2 is SMNVEV (reference sequence). Unmatched junction bases numbered 7, after V lost 8 bases and J lost 2 bases. The CDR3 sequence is 14 residues long. The CDR3: CASCPGQGAYEQYF. CDR3 coding DNA: TGTGCCAGCTGTCCGGGACAGGGTGCCTACGAGCAGTACTTC.

The rearrangement uses TRBV12-3 or TRBV12-4 and TRBJ2-1; TRBD1 agrees at 7 bases. This CDR3 contains 17 residues. J gave up 5 bases and V 6 bases, and 16 bases lay outside the gene matches. The CDR3 DNA is TGTGCCAGCAGCCCCCCTTTTATACAGGGGAGCCACAATGAGCAGTTCTTC. It is translated as CASSPPFIQGSHNEQFF.

The sample holds many counts of this clonotype. The rearrangement uses TRBV27 and TRBJ2-1, with 8 positions matching TRBD1. The V segment lost 10 bases and the J segment 5 bases; nucleotides outside the gene matches: 13. The CDR3 is 15 amino acids. The germline V gene encodes CDR1 MNHEY and CDR2 SMNVEV (reference sequence). The CDR3 sequence is CATTRTGWSHNEQFF. CDR3 nucleotides: TGTGCCACCACACGGACAGGGTGGTCCCACAATGAGCAGTTCTTC.

Of note for this clonotype: Since a much larger clone is just one base distant, this may be a read error. The chain has TRBV29-1 and TRBJ2-7, with 9 bases that match TRBD1. The CDR3 sequence is 16 residues long. Germline V gene lookup returns CDR1 SQVTM and CDR2 ANQGSEA. In DNA form, the CDR3 reads TGCACCGTTGATGTTGATGGGGACAGGGATGGCTACGAGCAGTACTTC. Translating it yields CTVDVDGDRDGYEQYF.

This clonotype was counted only a few times. This chain's CDR3 is CASSHRRGDGELFF. CDR3 nucleotides: TGCGCCAGCAGCCACCGAAGGGGGGACGGGGAGCTGTTTTTT. The chain carries TRBV4-3 and TRBJ2-2, with D perhaps given as TRBD1 or TRBD2 (6 bases each). V was trimmed by 3 bases and J by 7 bases, leaving 12 bases between them. The CDR3 has 14 residues. Germline loops: CDR1 LGHNA, CDR2 YSLEER.

This clonotype was detected many times. The V and J genes are TRBV9 and TRBJ2-3, with 7 bases fitting TRBD2. The CDR3 covers 14 residues. With 0 bases clipped from V and 5 bases from J, the junction kept 3 bases outside the gene matches. Germline V gene sequence: CDR1 SGDLS, CDR2 YYNGEE. The CDR3 DNA reads as TGTGCCAGCAGCGTAGTTGGCGGGGGAGATACGCAGTATTTT. Its protein product is CASSVVGGGDTQYF.

In this sample, this clonotype turned up a few times. The J gene is TRBJ2-5, the V gene TRBV28; D is perhaps TRBD1 or TRBD2 (6 bases each). V gave up 3 bases and J gave up 1 base, with 15 bases separating them. This CDR3 is built from 16 residues. The germline V gene encodes CDR1 MDHEN and CDR2 SYDVKM. In nucleotides, the CDR3 is TGTGCCAGCAGTTTCGGGGGCGGGGAGATCCAAGAGACCCAGTACTTC. This sequence encodes CASSFGGGEIQETQYF.

This clonotype was seen ten or more times. The V gene is TRBV20-1, the J gene TRBJ2-7; maybe TRBD2 (6 bases). The V end lost 0 bases, the J end lost 1 base, and 13 bases lay between the germline ends. Germline V lookup: CDR1 DFQATT, CDR2 SNEGSKA (reference sequence). The CDR3 has 15 residues. The CDR3 loop is CSARDRLGSSYEQYF. The CDR3 nucleotides are TGCAGTGCTAGAGATCGACTAGGGAGTTCCTACGAGCAGTACTTC.

This clonotype has more than one count but fewer than ten. V and J are TRBV3-1 and TRBJ2-1; D unclear. Germline V gene sequence: CDR1 LGHDT, CDR2 YNNKEL (reference sequence). The CDR3 extends over 15 amino acids. Trimming stripped 0 bases from V and 0 bases from J, with 6 bases between. The CDR3 region has the DNA TGTGCCAGCAGCCAAGATACTAACTCCTACAATGAGCAGTTCTTC. Translation: CASSQDTNSYNEQFF.

CDR3 loop: CASSQANTGELFF. CDR3 nucleotides: TGTGCCAGCTCACAGGCGAACACCGGGGAGCTGTTTTTT. The chain uses TRBV7-6 and TRBJ2-2, with D perhaps matching TRBD1 (5 bases). V was clipped by 8 bases and J by 0 bases, with 7 bases between them. The CDR3 sequence is 13 residues long. Germline lookup yields CDR1 SGHVS and CDR2 FNYEAQ.

The chain combines TRBV6-2 or TRBV6-3 with TRBJ2-3, with D unresolved. Deletions cut 2 bases from V and 0 bases from J, with 9 bases between. The germline CDR1 and CDR2 sequences are MNHEY and SVGEGT. The CDR3 contains 15 residues. The CDR3: CASSYAIASTDTQYF. The DNA of the CDR3 is TGTGCCAGCAGTTACGCCATTGCTAGCACAGATACGCAGTATTTT.

The chain joins TRBV27 to TRBJ2-1, with 9 bases lining up with TRBD2. CDR3 length equals 21 residues. Per the germline V gene, CDR1 is MNHEY and CDR2 is SMNVEV (reference sequence). Trimming removed 1 base from V and 4 bases from J; junction bases left unmatched: 20. CDR3 nucleotide sequence: TGTGCCAGCAGTTTATTTTTAGGGGGCGCGCCTAGCGGGGATTTTTACAATGAGCAGTTCTTC. This gives the protein CASSLFLGGAPSGDFYNEQFF.

V and J are TRBV7-9 and TRBJ2-3; 10 bases line up with TRBD1. Germline CDR1 is SEHNR and CDR2 is FQNEAQ (reference sequence). The CDR3 is 16 residues long. The V and J ends lost 5 bases and 5 bases, in that order; junction bases with no gene match: 10. The CDR3 sequence is CASSAPTGGLEDTQYF. The DNA of the CDR3 is TGTGCCAGCAGCGCCCCGACAGGGGGCTTAGAAGATACGCAGTATTTT. Full variable domain (missing parts from reference TRBV7-9 and TRBJ2-3): DTGVSQNPRHKITKRGQNVTFRCDPISEHNRLYWYRQTLGQGPEFLTYFQNEAQLEKSRLLSDRFSAERPKGSFSTLEIQRTEQGDSAMYLCASSAPTGGLEDTQYFGPGTRLTVL.

This clonotype came up a few times. The V gene is TRBV15, the J gene TRBJ2-3, with 7 bases aligning to TRBD2. Germline V gene data show CDR1 as LNHNV and CDR2 as YYDKDF (reference sequence). CDR3 length equals 14 residues. V lost 2 bases, J lost 4 bases, and 3 bases stayed unmatched. The CDR3 is CATSRQTSSDTQYF. DNA for the CDR3: TGTGCCACCAGCAGACAGACTAGCTCAGATACGCAGTATTTT.

J is TRBJ2-7 and V is TRBV27; tentative D call: TRBD2 (5 bases). Trimming left V 4 bases short and J 7 bases short, with 23 bases between. Germline CDR1 reads MNHEY; CDR2 reads SMNVEV (reference sequence). This CDR3 is built from 16 residues. The CDR3 DNA is TGTGCCAGCAGTTCCGCTCTCCTAGCCCCGGTTATTGAGCAGTACTTC. Its protein product is CASSSALLAPVIEQYF.

The V and J genes are TRBV28 and TRBJ1-1; TRBD1 agrees at 8 bases. The CDR3 runs 14 residues. CDR1 and CDR2 (germline): MDHEN, SYDVKM. V trimming: 6 bases; J trimming: 3 bases; junction bases outside the gene matches: 6. The DNA of the CDR3 is TGTGCCAGCAGGCCACAGGGGGGGTACACTGAAGCTTTCTTT. Protein product: CASRPQGGYTEAFF.

This clonotype was recorded many times. J is TRBJ2-7 and V is TRBV27, with D unclear. The CDR3 is 14 amino acids. V was clipped by 0 bases and J by 5 bases, with 11 bases between them. Germline-derived CDR1 and CDR2 are MNHEY and SMNVEV (reference sequence). The CDR3 protein is CASSLSLGFNEQYF. CDR3 nucleotides: TGTGCCAGCAGTTTATCGTTGGGTTTCAACGAGCAGTACTTC.

This clonotype was seen repeatedly, ten times or more. J is TRBJ2-3 and V is TRBV7-9, with TRBD1 identical over 11 bases. The germline CDR1 and CDR2 sequences are SEHNR and FQNEAQ (reference sequence). CDR3 length: 16 amino acids. V shed 5 bases and J 2 bases; nucleotides not matched to a gene: 6. CDR3 coding DNA: TGTGCCAGCAGCCCGTGGACAGGGGGCCACACAGATACGCAGTATTTT. It is translated as CASSPWTGGHTDTQYF.

There are many counts of this clonotype. This chain uses TRBV10-3 with TRBJ2-7; D remains unclear. Germline CDR1 is ENHRY and CDR2 is SYGVKD. V was cut by 0 bases and J by 5 bases, with 5 bases left in between. This CDR3 contains 12 residues. The CDR3 nucleotides read TGTGCCATCAGTGAGTCGTTGAACGAGCAGTACTTC. Translating gives CAISESLNEQYF.